This T cell receptor beta chain comes out of a study of cytomegalovirus exposure and HLA in healthy donors. The CDR3 loop spans 13 amino acids. Germline V gives CDR1 GTSNPN, CDR2 SVGIG (reference sequence). Notes on this clone: Antigen specificity is unknown.

Study-level results: Previous analysis showed most TCR beta V segments were productive about 87% or about 30% of the time.

Primers included in the PCR were 60 Vbeta and 13 Jbeta primers. Libraries were prepared by immunoSEQ multiplex PCR; TCRdb keeps only in-frame clonotypes and omits some of them. The sample contains some 150,000 clones, more than 75% of which appear only once. V and J are TRBV30 and TRBJ2-5, with D possibly matching TRBD1 (5 bases). Matching the DNA end better, TRBJ2-7 makes the J call doubtful. Sequencing was performed on PBMCs. The clonotype comes from a male donor in good health and CMV-seronegative. The CDR3 loop is CALMTDSSYEQYF. In DNA form, the CDR3 reads TGTGCCTTGATGACAGACAGCTCCTACGAGCAGTACTTC.